The clone carrying this T cell receptor (beta chain) was seen repeatedly, ten times or more. Its antigen is not known. CDR1 is SGHRS and CDR2 is YFSETQ in the germline V gene. The CDR3 is 18 residues long. V shed 5 bases and J 9 bases; nucleotides not matched to a gene: 26. Amplification yielded TCR beta CDR3 regions, with RNA transcripts as the source. The primer set for the first-round RT-PCR of the TCR CDR3 was HTBI. TCRdb reprocessed the multiplex PCR reads via MiXCR and lists one record per CDR3 protein. The sample records approximately 420,000 distinct CDR3 sequences, 14% to 15% being singletons. The authors deemed Graves' hyperthyroidism stable absent ophthalmopathy progression within 18 months. This sample is part of a study of T cells in Graves' hyperthyroidism and ophthalmopathy. Study conclusions and caveats: Most clonotypes that expanded in the thyroid above 0.001 also showed up in blood.

The V and J genes are TRBV5-1 and TRBJ2-7; 7 bases align to TRBD2. The sequenced sample was blood. The TCR originated in a woman aged 25 to 39 with Graves' hyperthyroidism. The CDR3 loop reads CASSSSGTTHSSAHWQYF. The CDR3 DNA follows: TGCGCCAGCAGTTCTTCCGGGACTACCCATAGCTCCGCTCATTGGCAGTACTTC.